The 24 T cell receptor beta chains reported below all come from one sample, sequenced in a study of T-cell memory formation after mild COVID-19 (dated by TCRdb to the early 2020s). The library came from 5' RACE. The run used an Illumina NovaSeq 6000. TCRdb ran its own pipeline on the public reads, namely fastp trimming at Q25 and MiXCR clone calling, and kept in-frame beta chains. All rows with the same CDR3 protein become a single entry with the most common DNA and genes. Present in this sample are 250,000 to 350,000 distinct CDR3 sequences, more than 15% of which were seen just once. The ten largest account for roughly 20% of the sample. Sequencing input: PBMCs or a T cell subset sorted from them (not recorded which). The receptors were gathered from a man aged 18-30 years who had mild COVID-19 (a few samples of this study predate the infection). The sample titles of this study are shuffled in the database, so cell type and time point are left out; the donor was told from shared clones.

This clonotype was observed a few times. V usage is TRBV21-1 and J usage is TRBJ2-7; no check of the table's D call, TRBD1, against the DNA was made. TRBV21-1 is assigned pseudogene status. The CDR3 extends over 16 amino acids. In DNA, the CDR3 is TGTGCCAGCAGCAAAGCCCTAGGACAGTCTTCCTACGAGCAGTACGTC. Protein sequence: CASSKALGQSSYEQYV.

The genes are TRBV25-1 and TRBJ2-5; D remains ambiguous. Trimming left V 3 bases short and J 0 bases short, with 11 bases between. The CDR3 extends over 15 amino acids. CDR1 MGHDK and CDR2 SYGVNS come from the germline V gene. CDR3 residues: CASSDGMDDQETQYF. Here the CDR3 DNA reads TGTGCCAGCAGTGACGGCATGGACGACCAAGAGACCCAGTACTTC.

V usage is TRBV3-2 and J usage is TRBJ2-7; no DNA check was done on the table's D call, TRBD1. TRBV3-2 is marked as a pseudogene. The CDR3 is 13 amino acids. CDR3 nucleotides: TGTGCCAGCAGCCAAGAAGGGGGCTACGAGCAGTACGTC. It codes for CASSQEGGYEQYV.

CDR3 coding DNA: TGTGCCAGCAGTCTCCTAGCGGATGTTTACGAGCAGTACTTC. Translating it yields CASSLLADVYEQYF. This rearrangement joins TRBV6-2 or TRBV6-3 to TRBJ2-7, with 7 bases matching TRBD2. The germline CDR1 and CDR2 sequences are MNHEY and SVGEGT. The CDR3 is 14 amino acids. V lost 5 bases and J lost 4; bases outside the gene matches: 8.

This clonotype was seen repeatedly, ten times or more. The V and J genes are TRBV4-2 and TRBJ1-4; 11 positions match TRBD1. J was trimmed by 7 bases and V by 1 base; bases with no gene match: 8. The length of the CDR3 is 17 residues. Germline lookup yields CDR1 LGHNA and CDR2 YNFKEQ. CDR3 in DNA: TGTGCCAGCAGCCAAGGAGGCCCCGGGACAGGGGGTGAAAAACTGTTTTTT. The encoded protein is CASSQGGPGTGGEKLFF.

This clonotype came up a few times. The chain combines TRBV7-2 with TRBJ2-7; 9 bases align to TRBD1. The CDR3 has 16 residues. The V and J ends lost 7 bases and 1 base, in that order; junction bases with no gene match: 11. Germline CDR1 reads SGHTA; CDR2 reads FQGNSA. The CDR3 protein is CASKERPGQGSYEQYF. In nucleotides, the CDR3 is TGTGCCAGCAAGGAACGGCCGGGACAGGGATCCTACGAGCAGTACTTC. The entire variable domain, with the rest obtained from reference TRBV7-2 and TRBJ2-7, is as follows: GAGVSQSPSNKVTEKGKDVELRCDPISGHTALYWYRQSLGQGLEFLIYFQGNSAPDKSGLPSDRFSAERTGGSVSTLTIQRTQQEDSAVYLCASKERPGQGSYEQYFGPGTRLTVT.

The chain uses TRBV3-1 and TRBJ2-2; D perhaps matches TRBD2 (6 bases). This CDR3 has 14 amino acids. Trimming took 4 bases from V and 6 from J, leaving 12 bases between them. Germline loops: CDR1 LGHDT, CDR2 YNNKEL (reference sequence). The CDR3: CASSRTTPAGELFF. The CDR3 nucleotides read TGTGCCAGCAGCCGGACTACGCCCGCCGGGGAGCTGTTTTTT.

The chain has TRBV7-6 and TRBJ1-3; possible D gene TRBD1, 5 bases. The germline V gene encodes CDR1 SGHVS and CDR2 FNYEAQ. The CDR3 is 17 residues long. The ends were cut back, 4 bases at V and 2 bases at J, with 18 bases in the middle. As DNA, the CDR3 is TGTGCCAGCAGCTCCAGGCCCCGGGGCCACACTGGAAACACCATATATTTT. Its protein product is CASSSRPRGHTGNTIYF. Variable domain in full (rest from reference TRBV7-6 and TRBJ1-3): GAGVSQSPRYKVTKRGQDVALRCDPISGHVSLYWYRQALGQGPEFLTYFNYEAQQDKSGLPNDRFSAERPEGSISTLTIQRTEQRDSAMYRCASSSRPRGHTGNTIYFGEGSWLTVV.

This clonotype was detected many times. The genes are TRBV4-1 and TRBJ1-4; 8 bases line up with TRBD1. Trimming at V came to 2 bases and at J to 6 bases, leaving 5 bases not matched to a gene. CDR1 and CDR2 (germline): MGHRA, YSYEKL. The CDR3 has 15 residues. Here the CDR3 reads CASSQTGGLYEKLFF. CDR3 DNA sequence: TGCGCCAGCAGCCAAACAGGGGGATTGTATGAAAAACTGTTTTTT.

V is TRBV18 and J is TRBJ2-1; 9 positions agree with TRBD1. The CDR3 contains 17 residues. J gave up 8 bases and V 4 bases, and 15 bases lay outside the gene matches. Germline lookup yields CDR1 KGHSH and CDR2 LQKENI. The CDR3 sequence is CASSRRGWDREYDEQFF. The CDR3 nucleotides read TGTGCCAGCTCACGACGAGGCTGGGACAGGGAATATGATGAGCAGTTCTTC.

Many counts were recorded for this clonotype. This sequence joins TRBV12-3 or TRBV12-4 and TRBJ1-3; D is uncertain. There are 13 residues in the CDR3. Trimming removed 3 bases at V and 4 bases at J, with 7 bases between. The CDR3 region is CASSFIGGNTIYF. The CDR3 DNA sequence: TGTGCCAGCAGTTTCATCGGGGGAAACACCATATATTTT.

This clonotype turned up a few times. V gene TRBV6-2 or TRBV6-3 combines with J gene TRBJ2-7, with TRBD1 matching over 8 bases. CDR3 length equals 15 residues. Looked up from germline, CDR1 is MNHEY and CDR2 is SVGEGT. V lost 6 bases and J lost 4; bases outside the gene matches: 11. The CDR3 loop reads CASRRQGAVGYEQYF. In nucleotides, the CDR3 is TGTGCCAGCAGACGCCAGGGGGCCGTCGGGTACGAGCAGTACTTC.

This clonotype occurred many times. J is TRBJ2-2 and V is TRBV7-3, with TRBD1 matching over 7 bases. Losses at the gene ends were 6 bases for V and 6 bases for J; bases not matched to a gene: 4. This CDR3 is built from 13 residues. Germline V gene lookup returns CDR1 SGHTA and CDR2 FQGTGA. The CDR3 sequence: CASRDTGAGELFF. DNA for the CDR3: TGTGCCAGCAGAGATACAGGGGCCGGGGAGCTGTTTTTT.

This clonotype was seen only a few times. The chain has TRBV5-1 and TRBJ2-2; D remains ambiguous. Per germline, CDR1 SGHRS and CDR2 YFSETQ. V was clipped by 3 bases and J by 3 bases, with 15 bases between them. The CDR3 spans 16 residues. CDR3 coding DNA: TGCGCCAGCAGCTCCCGAGGAGTGGGATACACCGGGGAGCTGTTTTTT. Residues: CASSSRGVGYTGELFF.

This chain connects TRBV12-3 or TRBV12-4 to TRBJ2-7; D unresolved. Between the trimmed V and J ends, which lost 3 bases and 1 base, there was a span of 13 bases. CDR3 length: 15 amino acids. The CDR3 loop is CASSFSDRDSYEQYF. The CDR3, as DNA: TGTGCCAGCAGTTTCTCGGACCGAGATTCCTACGAGCAGTACTTC.

The chain employs TRBV6-2 or TRBV6-3 and TRBJ2-3; TRBD2 matches at 9 bases. With V trimmed by 6 bases and J by 4 bases, 2 bases remained unmatched. Germline V gives CDR1 MNHEY, CDR2 SVGEGT. The CDR3 runs 13 residues. This CDR3 reads CASRRTSADTQYF. The CDR3 DNA is TGTGCCAGCAGGAGGACTAGCGCAGATACGCAGTATTTT.

The chain is built from TRBV6-5 and TRBJ2-3; D call uncertain. CDR3 length: 12 amino acids. CDR1 and CDR2 (germline): MNHEY, SVGAGI. V shed 4 bases and J shed 13 bases, with 15 bases lying between them. The CDR3 nucleotides are TGTGCCAGCAGTTTCCCCATGGGTCAGGAGTATTTT. Encoded protein: CASSFPMGQEYF.

The sample holds many counts of this clonotype. The chain joins TRBV7-9 to TRBJ2-5; D is perhaps TRBD1 or TRBD2 (5 bases each). CDR1 is SEHNR, CDR2 FQNEAQ, per germline (reference sequence). The CDR3 totals 14 residues. V dropped 3 bases and J dropped 2 bases, with 10 bases sitting between them. CDR3 residues: CASSLGTSQETQYF. CDR3 sequence (DNA): TGTGCCAGCAGCTTGGGGACGTCGCAAGAGACCCAGTACTTC.

This clonotype was seen a few times. The V call is TRBV30, the J call TRBJ2-1; 12 bases line up with TRBD2. V was clipped by 0 bases and J by 8 bases; unmatched bases: 5. The CDR3 spans 15 residues. Looked up from germline, CDR1 is GTSNPN and CDR2 is SVGIG (reference sequence). The CDR3 DNA reads TGTGCCTGGAGTGTATCTAGCGGGGGGGGCTATGAGCAGTTCTTC. This codes for CAWSVSSGGGYEQFF.

The rearrangement joins TRBV5-4 to TRBJ1-2, with D possibly matching TRBD1 (5 bases). With 0 bases removed from V and 8 bases from J, the gap between germline ends came to 14 bases. Germline-derived CDR1 and CDR2 are SGHNT and YYREEE (reference sequence). CDR3 length equals 14 residues. As DNA, the CDR3 is TGTGCCAGCAGCTTGGCTGGGCGGCCAGGGGGCTACACCTTC. Its protein is CASSLAGRPGGYTF.

This clonotype was recorded many times. The chain employs TRBV7-9 and TRBJ2-2, with D possibly matching TRBD2 (6 bases). The CDR3 runs to 14 residues. Trimming shortened V by 5 bases and J by 9 bases, and 16 bases separated the two germline ends. Germline V gives CDR1 SEHNR, CDR2 FQNEAQ (reference sequence). CDR3 in amino acids: CASSRDSVVRELFF. The CDR3 nucleotides are TGTGCCAGCAGCCGGGACTCAGTGGTGCGGGAGCTGTTTTTT.

This clonotype was recorded many times. This sequence joins TRBV7-8 and TRBJ1-4; unclear D gene. The CDR3 loop spans 14 amino acids. Trimming cost V 4 bases and J 8 bases, with 14 bases left between them. Germline assignment: CDR1 SGHVS and CDR2 FQNEAQ. This chain's CDR3 is CASSSRSIGEKLFF. The DNA of the CDR3 is TGTGCCAGCAGCTCGAGGAGCATTGGAGAAAAACTGTTTTTT.

The chain combines TRBV7-9 with TRBJ2-3; D call uncertain. Trimming removed 9 bases at V and 7 bases at J, with 17 bases between. Germline values: CDR1 SEHNR, CDR2 FQNEAQ (reference sequence). The CDR3 is 13 amino acids. The CDR3 region has the DNA TGTGCCAGTTCTAGGGCTTTTGGGTATACGCAGTATTTT. It specifies CASSRAFGYTQYF.

This sequence joins TRBV7-9 and TRBJ1-4, with D possibly TRBD1 on 5 matching bases. This CDR3 is 16 amino acids long. Germline V gene data show CDR1 as SEHNR and CDR2 as FQNEAQ (reference sequence). Trimming left V 4 bases short and J 0 bases short, with 12 bases between. CDR3 residues: CASSWGRGTTNEKLFF. CDR3 nucleotide sequence: TGTGCCAGCAGCTGGGGCCGGGGGACAACTAATGAAAAACTGTTTTTT.